A selection of T cell receptor beta chains follows, all from one sample in a study of a mutant IDH1 vaccine in newly diagnosed glioma. No antigen has been assigned to these receptors. Clones were sequenced by immunoSEQ multiplex PCR, and TCRdb holds only the in-frame ones, with some missing. The repertoire has roughly 68,000 clones, about 74% of them found once; the top ten carry 4.7%. The starting material was PBMCs, obtained from a glioma patient whose treatment included an IDH1 peptide vaccine. Source of these receptors: a man between 50 and 59 years old with glioma. CDR3s include the opening cysteine and the closing phenylalanine or tryptophan. Each record gives: V gene, D gene, J gene, clone size, CDR3 DNA, CDR3 protein. A D gene is named only where the DNA matches it firmly. For some rows the clone size is stated as once, few or many, or as a class when expanded; others skip it.

>TRBV7-6|-|TRBJ2-5|-
TGTGCCAGCAGCCCGTTCGGCCAAGAGACCCAGTACTTC
CASSPFGQETQYF
>TRBV7-2|TRBD2|TRBJ2-1|-
TGTGCCAGCAGCCGGACTAGCGGGGGATACAATGAGCAGTTCTTC
CASSRTSGGYNEQFF
>TRBV18|-|TRBJ2-7|-
TGTGCCAGCTCACCGAGTTTAGGGGGAAACGAGCAGTACTTC
CASSPSLGGNEQYF
>TRBV2|-|TRBJ1-5|many
TGTGCCAGCCGAAGGGGCAATCAGCCCCAGCATTTT
CASRRGNQPQHF
>TRBV5-4|TRBD1|TRBJ1-2|-
TGTGCCAGCAGCCGGGACAGCAACTATGGCTACACCTTC
CASSRDSNYGYTF
>TRBV4-1|TRBD1|TRBJ2-1|-
TGCGCCAGCAGCCAAGACAGGACAGGGGATCGCAATGAGCAGTTCTTC
CASSQDRTGDRNEQFF
>TRBV18|TRBD1|TRBJ2-7|-
TGTGCCAGCTCACCGGGACAGGGGCGCTACGAGCAGTACTTC
CASSPGQGRYEQYF
>TRBV5-1|-|TRBJ1-5|-
TGCGCCAGCAGCTCCACTCCCAGTCAGCCCCAGCATTTT
CASSSTPSQPQHF
>TRBV30|TRBD1|TRBJ2-7|-
TGTGCCTGGAGTGTAGGACAGGGGGCAAGGAACGAGCAGTACTTC
CAWSVGQGARNEQYF
>TRBV7-9|-|TRBJ2-3|-
TGTGCCAGCAGCTTCGGAGATACGCAGTATTTT
CASSFGDTQYF
>TRBV7-6|TRBD1|TRBJ2-7|-
TGTGCCAGCAGCTCGTGGTACAGGGGTTTTGCCCACGAGCAGTACTTC
CASSSWYRGFAHEQYF
>TRBV7-2|-|TRBJ1-1|-
TGTGCCAGCAGCTTAGGGGGGGCAGTTGAAGCTTTCTTT
CASSLGGAVEAFF
>TRBV30|TRBD1|TRBJ2-1|-
TGTGCCTGGTGCCCGACAGGGAGATACAATGAGCAGTTCTTC
CAWCPTGRYNEQFF
>TRBV29-1|TRBD1|TRBJ1-5|-
TGCAGCGTTGTTTACTCAGGGGGCAGGAATCAGCCCCAGCATTTT
CSVVYSGGRNQPQHF
>TRBV27|-|TRBJ1-5|-
TGTGCCAGCAGTTTAGGTGGTGTTGGCAATCAGCCCCAGCATTTT
CASSLGGVGNQPQHF
>TRBV27|TRBD1|TRBJ2-2|-
TGTGCCAGCAGTCCCAACCAGGGGGCAACCGGGGAGCTGTTTTTT
CASSPNQGATGELFF
>TRBV18|TRBD1|TRBJ1-5|-
TGTGCCAGCTCACCTCCGGGACAGGGACGTGATCAGCCCCAGCATTTT
CASSPPGQGRDQPQHF
>TRBV2|TRBD1|TRBJ2-7|-
TGTGCCAGCGAACGACAGGGCTACGAGCAGTACTTC
CASERQGYEQYF
>TRBV7-8|TRBD1|TRBJ1-2|-
TGTGCCAGCAGCCATACTCCGGGACAGGGCTATGGCTACACCTTC
CASSHTPGQGYGYTF
>TRBV9|TRBD1|TRBJ1-1|-
TGTGCCAGCAGCGTATCCCCTACTCCCGGGGGGATGAGAGGGACAGGGGCTGAAGCTTTCTTT
CASSVSPTPGGMRGTGAEAFF
>TRBV7-2|TRBD2|TRBJ2-1|-
TGTGCCAGCAGCTTAAGGAGAGGGAGGGGTGAGCAGTTCTTC
CASSLRRGRGEQFF
>TRBV7-9|-|TRBJ1-2|few
TGTGCCAGCAGCCACCATGGGACACCGAACTATGGCTACACCTTC
CASSHHGTPNYGYTF
>TRBV27|TRBD1|TRBJ2-3|-
TGTGCCAGCAGCCCAACGACAGGGATTTTGCGAGATACGCAGTATTTT
CASSPTTGILRDTQYF
>TRBV28|TRBD2|TRBJ2-7|-
TGTGCCAGCACCCCCGGGACTAGGAACGAGCAGTACTTC
CASTPGTRNEQYF
>TRBV30|TRBD1|TRBJ1-4|-
TGTGCCTGGAGTGTACAGGGGGCTAATGAAAAACTGTTTTTT
CAWSVQGANEKLFF
>TRBV5-4|TRBD1|TRBJ1-1|-
TGTGCCAGCAAACAGGGGATCGGGAACACTGAAGCTTTCTTT
CASKQGIGNTEAFF
>TRBV30|-|TRBJ1-3|-
TGTGCCTGGAGTACAGCGGGCGAACTTGGAAACACCATATATTTT
CAWSTAGELGNTIYF
>TRBV25-1|TRBD1|TRBJ2-6|-
TGTGCCAGCAGTGAATATGGGACAGGCTCCCTCCGGGCCAACGTCCTGACTTTC
CASSEYGTGSLRANVLTF
>TRBV5-6|-|TRBJ2-3|-
TGTGCCAGCAGCCGGGCGGGCACAGATACGCAGTATTTT
CASSRAGTDTQYF
>TRBV18|-|TRBJ2-3|-
TGTGCCAGCTCACCACCCCAGCGTACAGGCACAGATACGCAGTATTTT
CASSPPQRTGTDTQYF
>TRBV5-1|TRBD1|TRBJ2-1|-
TGCGCCAGCAGCCCAGGGGGCTCGATCATCAATGAGCAGTTCTTC
CASSPGGSIINEQFF
>TRBV19|-|TRBJ2-3|-
TGTGCCAGTAGTATGATCAGGGGTAAGGGCACAGATACGCAGTATTTT
CASSMIRGKGTDTQYF
>TRBV7-9|-|TRBJ2-7|once
TGTGCCAGCAGCTTTGCCGGGACCTACGAGCAGTACTTC
CASSFAGTYEQYF
>TRBV30|TRBD1|TRBJ1-2|-
TGTGCCTGGAGTGCGGGACAGGGACACGGCTACACCTTC
CAWSAGQGHGYTF
>TRBV5-4|TRBD1|TRBJ2-5|-
TGTGCCAGCAGCTCCCGGGACAGGGCTGGGGAGACCCAGTACTTC
CASSSRDRAGETQYF
>TRBV29-1|-|TRBJ2-6|few
TGCAGCGTTGCTTTTAGCTCTGGGGCCAACGTCCTGACTTTC
CSVAFSSGANVLTF
>TRBV18|TRBD1|TRBJ2-1|-
TGTGCCAGCTCACCGGGACAGGGCGATGAGCAGTTCTTC
CASSPGQGDEQFF
>TRBV7-3|-|TRBJ1-1|-
TGTGCCAGCAGCTCCCCCCCGGGCGAAGCTTTCTTT
CASSSPPGEAFF
>TRBV4-1|TRBD1|TRBJ1-5|-
TGCGCCAGCAGCCAAGAACAGGGGTATAGCAATCAGCCCCAGCATTTT
CASSQEQGYSNQPQHF
>TRBV30|TRBD2|TRBJ2-5|-
TGTGCCTGGATCAAACGGGGGGGATGGTACCAAGAGACCCAGTACTTC
CAWIKRGGWYQETQYF
>TRBV19|-|TRBJ1-1|-
TGTGCCAGTAGTCCCTTTGGCCAGGCGGGTGAAGCTTTCTTT
CASSPFGQAGEAFF
>TRBV19|-|TRBJ1-5|-
TGTGCCAGTAGTACGGGGGGGGGCGGCAATCAGCCCCAGCATTTT
CASSTGGGGNQPQHF
>TRBV4-3|-|TRBJ1-4|-
TGCGCCAGCAGCCAAGAAGGGTTTGGGGCTGGCGAAAAACTGTTTTTT
CASSQEGFGAGEKLFF
>TRBV5-4|TRBD1|TRBJ1-1|-
TGTGCCAGCAGCGCGGCCCACAGGGGGCGGAACACTGAAGCTTTCTTT
CASSAAHRGRNTEAFF
>TRBV10-3|TRBD1|TRBJ1-1|-
TGTGCCATCACTGACGGACAGGTAAACACTGAAGCTTTCTTT
CAITDGQVNTEAFF